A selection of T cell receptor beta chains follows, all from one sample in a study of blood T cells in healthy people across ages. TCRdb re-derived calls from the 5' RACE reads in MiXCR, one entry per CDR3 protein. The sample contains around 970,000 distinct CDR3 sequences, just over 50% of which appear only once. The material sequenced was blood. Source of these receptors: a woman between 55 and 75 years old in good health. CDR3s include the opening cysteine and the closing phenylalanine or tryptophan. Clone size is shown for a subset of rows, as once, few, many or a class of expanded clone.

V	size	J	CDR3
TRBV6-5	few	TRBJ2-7	CASSLSRYFEYEQYF
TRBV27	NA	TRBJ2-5	CASSSFLAGSLETQYF
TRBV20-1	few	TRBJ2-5	CSARPGLAGQETQYF
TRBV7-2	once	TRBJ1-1	CASGPGRRFVMNTEAFF
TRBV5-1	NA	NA	CASRTEPGLAGDNEQYF
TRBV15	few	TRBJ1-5	CATSRIQGAGNQPQHF
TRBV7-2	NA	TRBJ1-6	CASSLAPGGYNSPLHF
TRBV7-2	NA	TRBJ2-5	CASSLRTSENDGGRETQYF
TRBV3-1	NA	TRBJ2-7	CASSRTGPPYEQYF
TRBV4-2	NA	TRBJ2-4	CASSQGGPEAFIQYF
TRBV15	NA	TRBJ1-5	CATSTILGGDQPQHF
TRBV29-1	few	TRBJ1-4	CSVRQTGVNEKLFF
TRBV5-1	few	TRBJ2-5	CASSLGLAAQYF
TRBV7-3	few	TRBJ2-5	CASSCLGGEETQYF
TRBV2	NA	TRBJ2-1	CASRGTSAPTLYNEQFF
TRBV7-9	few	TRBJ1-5	CASSPGSGQVIPSNQPQHF